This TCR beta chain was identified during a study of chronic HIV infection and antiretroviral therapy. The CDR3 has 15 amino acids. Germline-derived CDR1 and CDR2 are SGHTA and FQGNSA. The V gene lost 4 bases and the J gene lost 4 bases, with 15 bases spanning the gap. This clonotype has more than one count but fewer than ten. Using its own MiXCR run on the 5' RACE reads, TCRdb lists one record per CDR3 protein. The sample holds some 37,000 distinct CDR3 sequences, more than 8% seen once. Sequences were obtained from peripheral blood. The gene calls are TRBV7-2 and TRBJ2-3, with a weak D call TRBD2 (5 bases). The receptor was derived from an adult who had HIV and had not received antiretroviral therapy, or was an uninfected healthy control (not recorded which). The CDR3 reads CASSWSDLAADTQYF. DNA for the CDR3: TGTGCCAGCAGCTGGAGCGATCTAGCCGCAGATACGCAGTATTTT.